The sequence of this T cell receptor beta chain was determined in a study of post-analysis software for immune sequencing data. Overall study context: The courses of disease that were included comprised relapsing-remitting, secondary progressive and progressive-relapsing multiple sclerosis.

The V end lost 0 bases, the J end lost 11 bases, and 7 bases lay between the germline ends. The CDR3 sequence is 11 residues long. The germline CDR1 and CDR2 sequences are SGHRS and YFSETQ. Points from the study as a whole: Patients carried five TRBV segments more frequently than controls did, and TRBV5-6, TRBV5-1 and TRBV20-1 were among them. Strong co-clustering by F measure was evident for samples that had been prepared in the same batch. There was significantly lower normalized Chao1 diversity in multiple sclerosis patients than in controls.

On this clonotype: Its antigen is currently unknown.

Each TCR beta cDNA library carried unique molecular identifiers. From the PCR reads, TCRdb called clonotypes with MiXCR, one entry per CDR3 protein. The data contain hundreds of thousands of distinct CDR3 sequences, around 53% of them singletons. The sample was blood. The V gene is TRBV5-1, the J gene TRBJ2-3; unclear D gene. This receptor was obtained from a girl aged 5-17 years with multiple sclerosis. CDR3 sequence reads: CASSLEVVQYF. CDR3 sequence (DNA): TGCGCCAGCAGCTTGGAGGTAGTGCAGTATTTT. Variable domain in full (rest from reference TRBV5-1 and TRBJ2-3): KAGVTQTPRYLIKTRGQQVTLSCSPISGHRSVSWYQQTPGQGLQFLFEYFSETQRNKGNFPGRFSGRQFSNSRSEMNVSTLELGDSALYLCASSLEVVQYFGPGTRLTVL.